A single TCR beta chain is shown here with its context. This sample was included in a study of T cell changes during pregnancy in multiple sclerosis. Sequencing used immunoSEQ multiplex PCR; TCRdb keeps in-frame clones, though not all of them. The data contain around 59,000 clones, 80% to 95% of them singletons. This CDR3 has 15 residues. From germline, CDR1 is SEHNR and CDR2 FQNEAQ (reference sequence). V was shortened by 3 bases and J by 1 base, with 10 bases between the two germline ends. The receptor's source is a female donor with multiple sclerosis, enrolled in a pregnancy study. Here the sequenced sample was peripheral blood, taken in the first trimester of pregnancy. The chain links TRBV7-9 to TRBJ1-3; D remains unclear. The CDR3 DNA sequence: TGTGCCAGCAGCTTTGGACTTGGTTCTGGAAACACCATATATTTT. Residues: CASSFGLGSGNTIYF. Full variable domain (outside the CDR3, taken from reference TRBV7-9 and TRBJ1-3): DTGVSQNPRHKITKRGQNVTFRCDPISEHNRLYWYRQTLGQGPEFLTYFQNEAQLEKSRLLSDRFSAERPKGSFSTLEIQRTEQGDSAMYLCASSFGLGSGNTIYFGEGSWLTVV.